This TCR beta chain was identified in a study of T cell repertoires in cytomegalovirus infection. This clonotype showed up just a few times. As yet, its antigen is unknown. From the reads, TCRdb called clonotypes with MiXCR, one entry per CDR3 protein. The sample lists more than 300,000 distinct CDR3 sequences, roughly 34% occurring once. Trimming at V came to 7 bases and at J to 5 bases, leaving 8 bases not matched to a gene. The CDR3 totals 14 residues. This TCR derives from a human donor in good health (CMV status not recorded). Some clones in this sample may be carry-over from other donors' samples. V usage is TRBV12-3 or TRBV12-4 and J usage is TRBJ2-1; TRBD2 aligns across 7 bases. Sample: cultured PBMCs, taken from culture after CMV antigen stimulation. The CDR3 nucleotides read TGTGCCAGCAATAGCGGGCAACTTAACAATGAGCAGTTCTTC. Its protein is CASNSGQLNNEQFF.